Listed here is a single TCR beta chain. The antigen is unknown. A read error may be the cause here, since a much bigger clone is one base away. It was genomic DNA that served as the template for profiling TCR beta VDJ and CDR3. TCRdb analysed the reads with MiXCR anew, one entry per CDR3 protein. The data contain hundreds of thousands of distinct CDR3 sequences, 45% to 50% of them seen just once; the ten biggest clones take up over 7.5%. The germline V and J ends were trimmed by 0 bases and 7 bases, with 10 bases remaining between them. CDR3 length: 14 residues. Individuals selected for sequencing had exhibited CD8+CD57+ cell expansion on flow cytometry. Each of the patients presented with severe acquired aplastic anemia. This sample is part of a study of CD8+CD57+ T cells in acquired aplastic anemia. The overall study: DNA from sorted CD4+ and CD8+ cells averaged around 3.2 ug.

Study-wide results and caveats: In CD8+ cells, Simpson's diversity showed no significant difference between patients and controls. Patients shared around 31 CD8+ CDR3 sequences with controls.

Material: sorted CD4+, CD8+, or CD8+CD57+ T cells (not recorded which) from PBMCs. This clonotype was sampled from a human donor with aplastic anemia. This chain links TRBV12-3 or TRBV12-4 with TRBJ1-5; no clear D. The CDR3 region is CASSLADPGQPQHF. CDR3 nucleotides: TGTGCCAGCAGTTTAGCAGATCCCGGGCAGCCCCAGCATTTT.